The 15 T cell receptor beta chains presented below share a single source sample, sequenced in a study of tumor and adjacent non-tumor tissue in lung cancer. A modified ARM-PCR protocol with three rounds of nested PCR amplified TCRbeta. Each CDR3 protein is one row after TCRdb ran MiXCR on the multiplex PCR reads. The table has roughly 82,000 distinct CDR3 sequences, roughly 77% seen once. RNA was extracted from bulk tissue without any cell sorting. More than 3 cm separated this lung sample from the edge of the tumor. Sequencing was carried out using distant non-tumor lung tissue. These receptors were taken from a woman between 45 and 60 years old with non-small cell lung cancer.

A remark on this clonotype: A read error may produce the germline difference seen at one junction end. The rearrangement uses TRBV2 and TRBJ2-1; 10 bases match TRBD1. Germline V CDR1 and CDR2: SNHLY, FYNNEI. The CDR3 is 14 residues long. The CDR3: CASIGTGVYNEQFF. Written as DNA, the CDR3 is TGTGCTAGCATCGGGACAGGGGTCTACAATGAGCAGTTCTTC. The full variable domain, rest sourced from reference TRBV2 and TRBJ2-1, is EPEVTQTPSHQVTQMGQEVILRCVPISNHLYFYWYRQILGQKVEFLVSFYNNEISEKSEIFDDQFSVERPDGSNFTLKIRSTKLEDSAMYFCASIGTGVYNEQFFGPGTRLTVL.

With regard to this clonotype: This could be a read error, since a much larger clone is one nucleotide away. The chain combines TRBV4-2 with TRBJ2-3; weak D call: TRBD1 (5 bases). Germline lookup yields CDR1 LGHNA and CDR2 YNFKEQ. CDR3 size: 12 residues. CDR3: CASSHQGDAQCF. In DNA, the CDR3 is TGTGCCAGCAGCCACCAGGGTGATGCGCAGTGTTTT.

The J gene is TRBJ1-2, the V gene TRBV5-6; D gene unclear. Germline CDR1 SGHDT, CDR2 YYEEEE. This CDR3 contains 14 residues. V was pared by 4 bases and J by 0 bases, with 10 bases between. This chain's CDR3 is CASSTVQPNYGYTF. CDR3 nucleotides: TGTGCCAGCAGCACCGTACAACCTAACTATGGCTACACCTTC.

This clonotype appeared a single time. The CDR3 carries no conserved terminal phenylalanine or tryptophan, so it likely arises from a read error. The chain joins TRBV6-5 to TRBJ2-5; D could derive from TRBD1 or TRBD2 (7 bases each). With 3 bases removed from V and 7 bases from J, the gap between germline ends came to 21 bases. The CDR3 sequence is 16 residues long. The V gene's germline CDR1 is MNHEY and CDR2 SVGAGI. The CDR3 nucleotides read TGTGCCAGCAGTTATAATACCCCAGGGGGAGGGGTGACCCAGTACCTC. The encoded protein is CASSYNTPGGGVTQYL.

The chain joins TRBV19 to TRBJ1-1; D gene uncertain. The CDR3 extends over 13 amino acids. CDR1 LNHDA and CDR2 SQIVND come from the germline V gene (reference sequence). Here the CDR3 DNA reads TGTGTCAGCTCAAAAGGTTTGGGGACTGAAGCTTTCTTT. It encodes CVSSKGLGTEAFF.

About this clonotype: A read error may produce the germline difference seen at one junction end. The V gene is TRBV6-1, the J gene TRBJ2-7, with 7 bases identical to TRBD2. Germline loops: CDR1 MNHNS, CDR2 SASEGT. There are 12 residues in the CDR3. Written as DNA, the CDR3 is TGTGCCAGCAGCCTGACTAGCTACGAGCTGTACTTC. Translated: CASSLTSYELYF.

To note about this clonotype: The junction shows a germline mismatch at one end, possibly a read error. The chain uses TRBV12-5 and TRBJ2-7; TRBD1 matches at 8 bases. This CDR3 comprises 15 residues. Germline V gene sequence: CDR1 LGHNT, CDR2 FRNRAP. The CDR3 loop is CASGPMTGEPYEEYF. CDR3 sequence (DNA): TGTGCTAGTGGTCCCATGACAGGGGAACCCTACGAGGAGTACTTC.

This chain uses TRBV6-1 with TRBJ2-4; weak D call: TRBD1 (6 bases). This CDR3 region has 14 residues. Germline V gene sequence: CDR1 MNHNS, CDR2 SASEGT. The germline V and J ends were trimmed by 2 bases and 9 bases, with 14 bases remaining between them. The CDR3 DNA is TGTGCCAGCAGTGAAACCGACGGGACACTCATTCAGTACTTC. Translation: CASSETDGTLIQYF.

This clonotype was seen many times. The rearrangement uses TRBV20-1 and TRBJ2-7; 8 bases map to TRBD1. Germline V CDR1 and CDR2: DFQATT, SNEGSKA (reference sequence). V shed 3 bases and J 3 bases; nucleotides not matched to a gene: 10. The CDR3 totals 15 residues. DNA for the CDR3: TGCAGTGCTAGGTCCCCCGGGACAGGAGTCTACGAGCAGTACTTC. Encoded protein: CSARSPGTGVYEQYF.

A note on this clonotype: The CDR3 carries no conserved terminal phenylalanine or tryptophan, so it likely arises from a read error. The chain uses TRBV11-3 and TRBJ2-1; 7 bases map to TRBD2. The CDR3 extends over 14 amino acids. CDR1 is SGHNT, CDR2 YENEEA, per germline. The CDR3 sequence: CASSPASGNNKQFL. The CDR3 DNA reads as TGTGCCAGCAGCCCCGCTAGCGGTAACAATAAGCAGTTCCTC.

This clonotype was seen a handful of times. One end of the junction does not line up with germline, which may come from a read error. J is TRBJ2-2 and V is TRBV6-2 or TRBV6-3; D possibly corresponds to TRBD2 (5 bases). The length of the CDR3 is 16 residues. The germline CDR1 and CDR2 sequences are MNHEY and SVGEGT. DNA for the CDR3: TGTGCCAGCAGTCGCCTTGGAGACAAGCTAACCGGGGAACTGTTTTTT. Its protein product is CASSRLGDKLTGELFF.

A word on this clonotype: A much larger clone lies a single base off, so this may be a read error. The CDR3 nucleotides read TGTGCCAGCAGCGAGACGAAAGGGGGGTGTGGGGCCAACGTCCTGACTTTC. Protein sequence: CASSETKGGCGANVLTF. The J gene is TRBJ2-6, the V gene TRBV7-9; the D call may be TRBD1 or TRBD2 (6 bases each). CDR1 is SEHNR, CDR2 FQNEAQ, per germline (reference sequence). V gave up 5 bases and J gave up 3 bases, with 17 bases separating them. This CDR3 has 17 amino acids.

Comment on this clonotype: Compared with germline, one end of the junction differs, possibly owing to a read error. The chain has TRBV6-6 and TRBJ1-5; 8 positions agree with TRBD1. The tail of the sequence fits TRBJ2-3 better, so the J call may be wrong. The CDR3 length is 13 residues. CDR1 and CDR2 from the germline V gene are MNHNY and SVGAGI (reference sequence). CDR3 amino acids: CVSRGPSNQPQYF. The CDR3 coding sequence is TGTGTCAGCAGGGGGCCTAGCAATCAGCCCCAGTATTTT.

This clonotype was recorded a few times. The genes are TRBV20-1 and TRBJ2-2, with 10 bases aligning to TRBD1. There are 14 residues in the CDR3. Per germline, CDR1 DFQATT and CDR2 SNEGSKA (reference sequence). Trimming removed 6 bases from V and 7 bases from J; junction bases left unmatched: 8. DNA of the CDR3: TGCAGTGCAGAGAGACAGGGGGCTGACGGGGAGCTGTTTTTT. Protein: CSAERQGADGELFF.

This clonotype has at least ten counts. This chain links TRBV10-2 with TRBJ2-2; 14 positions match TRBD2. This CDR3 has 16 amino acids. J lost 5 bases, V lost 7 bases, and 6 bases had no gene match. Germline CDR1 WSHSY, CDR2 SAAADI. The CDR3 DNA sequence: TGCGCCAGCACCCGACTAGCGGGAGGGTCTACCGGGGAGCTGTTTTTT. Its translation: CASTRLAGGSTGELFF.